The 25 T cell receptor beta chains below come from one sample, sequenced in a study of CD8+ T cells in alopecia areata. Reverse transcription of extracted RNA yielded cDNA, which provided the sequencing template. Here immunoSEQ multiplex PCR was the method, and the copy in TCRdb shows in-frame clones only, minus some. The sample lists a few hundred thousand clones; about three fifths were seen once. Treatment defined: oral pan-JAK inhibitor, 5-10 mg twice daily. This specimen consisted of CD4+ T cells sorted from blood, obtained between weeks 51 and 54, from a patient treated with tofacitinib. All receptors derive from a human donor with alopecia areata.

J is TRBJ2-1 and V is TRBV7-3, with D uncertain. Germline V lookup: CDR1 SGHTA, CDR2 FQGTGA. The germline V and J ends were trimmed by 5 bases and 5 bases, with 19 bases remaining between them. The CDR3 consists of 16 residues. Here the CDR3 DNA reads TGTGCCAGCAGCCGCTCGAATTTCCCCGGCGACAATGAGCAGTTCTTC. As protein: CASSRSNFPGDNEQFF.

The genes are TRBV11-2 and TRBJ1-5; D might be TRBD1 (5 bases). V shed 1 base and J shed 4 bases, with 11 bases lying between them. The germline CDR1 and CDR2 sequences are SGHAT and FQNNGV. The CDR3 consists of 15 residues. The CDR3 region is CASSLGRTRNQPQHF. CDR3 DNA sequence: TGTGCCAGCAGCTTAGGGAGGACACGGAATCAGCCCCAGCATTTT.

This chain uses TRBV25-1 with TRBJ1-2, with D perhaps TRBD1 (5 bases). CDR3 length: 13 residues. CDR1 is MGHDK, CDR2 SYGVNS, per germline. V shed 5 bases and J shed 8 bases, with 15 bases lying between them. CDR3 protein: CASSPGGFGGYTF. CDR3 sequence (DNA): TGTGCCAGCAGTCCCGGGGGGTTCGGGGGCTACACCTTC.

This clone was picked up a small number of times. V is TRBV19 and J is TRBJ1-1; TRBD1 might be the D (5 bases). V was cut by 7 bases and J by 8 bases, with 26 bases left in between. Germline CDR1 is LNHDA and CDR2 is SQIVND (reference sequence). The CDR3 totals 16 residues. Written as DNA, the CDR3 is TGTGCCAGTATGGGACGCCGGGACGCCCAGATGGCCGAAGCTTTCTTT. Translation gives CASMGRRDAQMAEAFF. The variable domain in full, with the rest retrieved from reference TRBV19 and TRBJ1-1, is DGGITQSPKYLFRKEGQNVTLSCEQNLNHDAMYWYRQDPGQGLRLIYYSQIVNDFQKGDIAEGYSVSREKKESFPLTVTSAQKNPTAFYLCASMGRRDAQMAEAFFGQGTRLTVV.

This rearrangement joins TRBV19 to TRBJ2-6, with 9 bases fitting TRBD1. The CDR3 loop spans 17 amino acids. CDR1 is LNHDA, CDR2 SQIVND, per germline (reference sequence). The trim removed 7 bases at V and 2 bases at J, leaving 9 bases unmatched. The CDR3 spells CASNKGTGITGANVLTF. CDR3 bases: TGTGCCAGTAATAAAGGGACAGGGATCACTGGGGCCAACGTCCTGACTTTC.

This clone appeared a few times. The chain links TRBV5-4 to TRBJ2-5, with D tentatively TRBD1 or TRBD2 (5 bases each). Germline V gene data show CDR1 as SGHNT and CDR2 as YYREEE (reference sequence). Trimming removed 4 bases from V and 1 base from J, with 20 bases in between. The CDR3 loop spans 17 amino acids. The CDR3 DNA sequence: TGTGCCAGCAGCCCCCCCCCGGGGACGGACGTCCAAGAGACCCAGTACTTC. Translation: CASSPPPGTDVQETQYF.

This clone was seen only a few times. V gene TRBV7-8 combines with J gene TRBJ2-2; 11 bases line up with TRBD2. This CDR3 comprises 17 residues. Germline CDR1 is SGHVS and CDR2 is FQNEAQ. V was clipped by 3 bases and J by 4 bases; unmatched bases: 7. DNA of the CDR3: TGTGCCAGCAGCTTTAGCGGGGGGGCGCGGGCCACCGGGGAGCTGTTTTTT. This gives the protein CASSFSGGARATGELFF.

The chain joins TRBV6-1 to TRBJ2-1; D is uncertain. In germline, CDR1 is MNHNS, CDR2 SASEGT. The V end lost 8 bases, the J end lost 3 bases, and 5 bases lay between the germline ends. The CDR3 runs to 11 residues. For the CDR3, the DNA is TGTGCCAGCCAGAGCTACAATGAGCAGTTCTTC. Its translation is CASQSYNEQFF.

The sample holds many counts of this clone. The rearrangement joins TRBV25-1 to TRBJ2-3; 13 bases match TRBD2. Germline loops: CDR1 MGHDK, CDR2 SYGVNS. The V and J ends lost 6 bases and 4 bases, in that order; junction bases with no gene match: 10. This CDR3 has 17 amino acids. The CDR3 is CASSRLGTSGDADTQYF. The CDR3 bases are TGTGCCAGCAGCCGACTCGGGACTAGCGGGGATGCAGATACGCAGTATTTT.

A remark on this clone: The same CDR3 is also encoded by other DNA sequences in this sample. The rearrangement uses TRBV30 and TRBJ1-1; D is unresolved. The germline V and J ends were trimmed by 3 bases and 4 bases, with 6 bases remaining between them. The V gene's germline CDR1 is GTSNPN and CDR2 SVGIG (reference sequence). This CDR3 is 11 amino acids long. The CDR3 here is CAWSRGTEAFF. In DNA form, the CDR3 reads TGTGCCTGGAGCCGAGGCACTGAAGCTTTCTTT.

This chain links TRBV11-2 with TRBJ2-3; D is undetermined. The CDR3 has 16 amino acids. Between the trimmed V and J ends, which lost 1 base and 2 bases, there was a span of 13 bases. CDR1 SGHAT and CDR2 FQNNGV come from the germline V gene. CDR3 protein: CASSLGRSGFTDTQYF. CDR3 DNA: TGTGCCAGCAGCTTAGGGCGGAGTGGGTTCACAGATACGCAGTATTTT.

CDR3 nucleotides: TGTGCCAGCAGCTTGCCGGACAGGGGGACCCAGTACTTC. Protein sequence: CASSLPDRGTQYF. The chain uses TRBV5-6 and TRBJ2-5; 9 bases map to TRBD1. Germline V gene sequence: CDR1 SGHDT, CDR2 YYEEEE. V shed 1 base, J shed 7 bases, and the junction held 2 bases outside the gene matches. The CDR3 covers 13 residues.

The chain couples TRBV7-9 to TRBJ1-2, with 8 bases identical to TRBD1. J gave up 4 bases and V 4 bases, and 8 bases lay outside the gene matches. The CDR3 contains 15 residues. The germline V gene encodes CDR1 SEHNR and CDR2 FQNEAQ (reference sequence). The CDR3 coding sequence is TGTGCCAGCAGCTCGACAGGGGCGGCGAGCTATGGCTACACCTTC. Its protein is CASSSTGAASYGYTF.

This sequence joins TRBV29-1 and TRBJ2-1, with a weak D call TRBD1 (6 bases). V was pared by 8 bases and J by 8 bases, with 16 bases between. The CDR3 runs 12 residues. CDR1 and CDR2 (germline): SQVTM, ANQGSEA. The CDR3 DNA is TGCAGCTCCCAGGGGCCCTTGGATGAGCAGTTCTTC. It encodes CSSQGPLDEQFF.

This rearrangement joins TRBV30 to TRBJ1-4; unclear D gene. Germline-derived CDR1 and CDR2 are GTSNPN and SVGIG (reference sequence). Trimming removed 1 base at V and 7 bases at J, with 7 bases between. The CDR3 contains 12 residues. The CDR3 spells CAWSERPEKLFF. CDR3 nucleotide sequence: TGTGCCTGGAGTGAGAGACCTGAAAAACTGTTTTTT.

This clone was observed a handful of times. The genes are TRBV6-6 and TRBJ1-3; D remains unclear. The CDR3 consists of 12 residues. CDR1 and CDR2 from the germline V gene are MNHNY and SVGAGI (reference sequence). Trimming removed 7 bases from V and 4 bases from J, with 8 bases in between. The CDR3 here is CASIQTGNTIYF. In DNA, the CDR3 is TGTGCCAGCATCCAGACAGGAAACACCATATATTTT.

This clone appeared a few times. This rearrangement joins TRBV5-6 to TRBJ2-1; 12 bases are a match to TRBD2. CDR3 length: 15 residues. From germline, CDR1 is SGHDT and CDR2 YYEEEE. The junction had 6 bases not matched to a gene; V was cut back by 2 bases and J by 9 bases. In DNA form, the CDR3 reads TGTGCCAGCAGCTTAAGGACTAGCGGGGTGGGTGAGCAGTTCTTC. This sequence encodes CASSLRTSGVGEQFF.

This clone was seen once. This rearrangement joins TRBV9 to TRBJ2-7; the match to TRBD2 covers 9 bases. V lost 4 bases, J lost 5 bases, and 10 bases stayed unmatched. The CDR3 is 15 amino acids. Germline values: CDR1 SGDLS, CDR2 YYNGEE. The CDR3 DNA follows: TGTGCCAGCAGCCCCCCAGCGGGGGGCCGGAACGAGCAGTACTTC. It specifies CASSPPAGGRNEQYF.

The chain joins TRBV7-3 to TRBJ2-5; D may be TRBD2 (5 bases). V was clipped by 1 base and J by 1 base, with 10 bases between them. The CDR3 covers 15 residues. CDR1 SGHTA and CDR2 FQGTGA come from the germline V gene. CDR3 nucleotide sequence: TGTGCCAGCAGCTTAAATAGCGAGGCCCAAGAGACCCAGTACTTC. Amino acids: CASSLNSEAQETQYF.

The rearrangement uses TRBV7-2 and TRBJ1-6; a possible D gene is TRBD1 (5 bases). The CDR3 has 13 residues. Trimming shortened V by 5 bases and J by 7 bases, and 9 bases separated the two germline ends. Germline V gene sequence: CDR1 SGHTA, CDR2 FQGNSA. Here the CDR3 reads CASSLGGNSPLHF. Here the CDR3 DNA reads TGTGCCAGCAGCCTGGGGGGGAATTCACCCCTCCACTTT.

The V and J genes are TRBV11-2 and TRBJ2-1; no clear D. The CDR3 length is 12 residues. The germline V and J ends were trimmed by 0 bases and 7 bases, with 4 bases remaining between them. Germline CDR1 SGHAT, CDR2 FQNNGV. The CDR3 region is CASSLDGNEQFF. DNA for the CDR3: TGTGCCAGCAGCTTAGATGGTAATGAGCAGTTCTTC.

This clone has more than one count but fewer than ten. The CDR3 DNA reads as TGTGCCACCACCCAGGGGGGATCTACGATGCAGTACTTC. Protein sequence: CATTQGGSTMQYF. This chain joins TRBV2 and TRBJ2-7; a weak D match, TRBD1 (7 bases). The germline CDR1 and CDR2 sequences are SNHLY and FYNNEI. V was shortened by 10 bases and J by 9 bases, with 22 bases between the two germline ends. This CDR3 spans 13 amino acids.

This clone was counted only a few times. The CDR3 sequence is CASSLNQETQYF. The DNA of the CDR3 is TGTGCCAGCAGTCTGAATCAAGAGACCCAGTACTTC. The rearrangement joins TRBV28 to TRBJ2-5; D is undetermined. V dropped 5 bases and J dropped 2 bases, with 6 bases sitting between them. Germline CDR1 reads MDHEN; CDR2 reads SYDVKM. This CDR3 is 12 amino acids long.

The chain links TRBV6-5 to TRBJ1-2; TRBD1 matches at 8 bases. Germline trimming cut 6 bases from V and 5 bases from J; bases unmatched to any gene: 11. The CDR3 has 15 residues. Germline CDR1 MNHEY, CDR2 SVGAGI. This CDR3 reads CASSPSGQAGYGYTF. In nucleotides, the CDR3 is TGTGCCAGCAGCCCTTCGGGACAGGCGGGATATGGCTACACCTTC.

This clone appeared a single time. The CDR3 DNA follows: TGTGCCACCAGCAGAGAACTTAGGCCCCTCCACTTT. Amino acid sequence: CATSRELRPLHF. The chain employs TRBV15 and TRBJ1-6, with D uncertain. This CDR3 contains 12 residues. Germline CDR1 is LNHNV and CDR2 is YYDKDF (reference sequence). Trimming took 0 bases from V and 13 from J, leaving 7 bases between them.